The 22 T cell receptor beta chains in this list originate from one sample, sequenced in a study of tumor-infiltrating lymphocytes in localized non-small cell lung cancer. The repertoire was sequenced with immunoSEQ multiplex PCR; TCRdb's copy has only in-frame clones and lacks some. The sample holds about 8,400 clones, approximately 79% seen once. Sequencing used uninvolved lung tissue not adjacent to the tumor. The source is a human donor with non-small cell lung cancer.

The chain uses TRBV7-9 and TRBJ2-5, with unresolved D. CDR1 is SEHNR and CDR2 is FQNEAQ in the germline V gene (reference sequence). V was shortened by 5 bases and J by 3 bases, with 22 bases between the two germline ends. The CDR3 is 17 residues long. The CDR3 coding sequence is TGTGCCAGCAGCCCCTCGAAACAGATCGGTCTGGAAGAGACCCAGTACTTC. Protein product: CASSPSKQIGLEETQYF.

The J gene is TRBJ2-2, the V gene TRBV10-3, with no clear D. The V end was cut by 4 bases, the J end by 2 bases, with 11 bases between. Germline V gene data show CDR1 as ENHRY and CDR2 as SYGVKD. This CDR3 has 15 residues. CDR3 in DNA: TGTGCCATCAGTGTCGATGGACCAAACACCGGGGAGCTGTTTTTT. This encodes CAISVDGPNTGELFF.

V usage is TRBV6-6 and J usage is TRBJ2-7, with D possibly being TRBD2 (7 bases). V shed 7 bases and J shed 1 base, with 14 bases lying between them. The CDR3 sequence is 14 residues long. The germline V gene encodes CDR1 MNHNY and CDR2 SVGAGI (reference sequence). The CDR3 spells CASTLQGGSYEQYF. The CDR3 DNA reads as TGTGCCAGCACCCTACAGGGAGGGTCCTACGAGCAGTACTTC.

This chain joins TRBV5-4 and TRBJ1-1; D gene unclear. V lost 4 bases and J lost 5, with 21 bases in between. Germline values: CDR1 SGHNT, CDR2 YYREEE (reference sequence). This CDR3 is built from 16 residues. The CDR3 sequence is CASSLSPLLGLTEAFF. CDR3 DNA sequence: TGTGCCAGCAGCCTGAGCCCTCTATTAGGGTTGACTGAAGCTTTCTTT.

The J gene is TRBJ1-1, the V gene TRBV2; 11 bases match TRBD1. The CDR3 length is 14 residues. The trim removed 6 bases at V and 8 bases at J, leaving 8 bases unmatched. Germline CDR1 reads SNHLY; CDR2 reads FYNNEI. The CDR3 DNA reads as TGTGCCAGCAGGTGGGACAGGGGGGAAAGAGAAGCTTTCTTT. This codes for CASRWDRGEREAFF.

V is TRBV9 and J is TRBJ2-5; no firm D call. V was shortened by 7 bases and J by 5 bases, with 15 bases between the two germline ends. CDR3 length: 13 residues. Germline CDR1 SGDLS, CDR2 YYNGEE. In nucleotides, the CDR3 is TGTGCCAGCTCCTCGATCCCGGCGGAGACCCAGTACTTC. It encodes CASSSIPAETQYF.

The genes are TRBV5-1 and TRBJ2-2; D gene uncertain. Between the trimmed V and J ends, which lost 0 bases and 3 bases, there was a span of 6 bases. Germline CDR1 reads SGHRS; CDR2 reads YFSETQ. The CDR3 has 14 residues. The CDR3 DNA sequence: TGCGCCAGCAGCTTGGCCACGGACACCGGGGAGCTGTTTTTT. It codes for CASSLATDTGELFF.

This clone came up once. The chain has TRBV2 and TRBJ1-5; D is unresolved. Deletions cut 10 bases from V and 2 bases from J, with 12 bases between. The CDR3 is 13 amino acids. Germline assignment: CDR1 SNHLY and CDR2 FYNNEI. In nucleotides, the CDR3 is TGTGCCATCTCGGAAGGGCGCAATCAGCCCCAGCATTTT. Protein sequence: CAISEGRNQPQHF.

This chain joins TRBV10-2 and TRBJ2-1, with D hard to call. Germline values: CDR1 WSHSY, CDR2 SAAADI. There are 15 residues in the CDR3. V dropped 5 bases and J dropped 6 bases, with 17 bases sitting between them. As DNA, the CDR3 is TGCGCCAGCAGTCTTCCCGGGTCTCAGGCCAATGAGCAGTTCTTC. It encodes CASSLPGSQANEQFF.

The rearrangement links TRBV29-1 to TRBJ2-3, with D perhaps given as TRBD1 or TRBD2 (5 bases each). The ends were cut back, 5 bases at V and 2 bases at J, with 11 bases in the middle. The CDR3 length is 13 residues. Per germline, CDR1 SQVTM and CDR2 ANQGSEA. The CDR3 is CSVSPGPTDTQYF. The CDR3 DNA is TGCAGCGTTTCCCCGGGACCCACAGATACGCAGTATTTT.

By sample share, this clone is medium-sized. J is TRBJ2-7 and V is TRBV7-2; D possibly matches TRBD1 or TRBD2 (5 bases each). Trimming took off 3 bases at V and 7 bases at J, with 7 bases between the two ends. This CDR3 has 11 amino acids. Germline CDR1 is SGHTA and CDR2 is FQGNSA. The CDR3 DNA is TGTGCCAGCAGCTTCTGGGGGGAGCAGTACTTC. Protein sequence: CASSFWGEQYF.

This clone was observed a handful of times. This chain links TRBV28 with TRBJ1-4; no clear D gene. The CDR3 runs 16 residues. The V and J ends lost 6 bases and 0 bases respectively, with 14 bases between them. Germline V gene data show CDR1 as MDHEN and CDR2 as SYDVKM. The CDR3 DNA reads as TGTGCCAGCAGCCCCCGTAACATTGCAACTAATGAAAAACTGTTTTTT. It encodes CASSPRNIATNEKLFF.

V usage is TRBV2 and J usage is TRBJ2-5, with 7 bases matching TRBD1. This CDR3 is built from 13 residues. Germline V gene data show CDR1 as SNHLY and CDR2 as FYNNEI. J gave up 3 bases and V 6 bases, and 4 bases lay outside the gene matches. The chain's CDR3 is CASRADREETQYF. The CDR3 nucleotides are TGTGCCAGCAGAGCCGACAGGGAAGAGACCCAGTACTTC.

The J gene is TRBJ1-2, the V gene TRBV27; D ambiguous. V lost 5 bases, J lost 5 bases, and 12 bases lay in between. The germline V gene has CDR1 MNHEY and CDR2 SMNVEV (reference sequence). This CDR3 is built from 13 residues. The CDR3 reads CASSPGFAYGYTF. CDR3 nucleotides: TGTGCCAGCAGTCCCGGTTTCGCTTATGGCTACACCTTC.

Comment on this clone: Since no conserved phenylalanine or tryptophan closes the CDR3, a read error is the likely cause. It is unclear where the CDR3 begins or ends on the DNA, so no DNA is shown, and the CDR3 is as TCRdb lists it. The chain has TRBV4-1 and TRBJ2-3; the D segment call TRBD1 is taken from the table without a DNA check. The CDR3 is made up of 15 amino acids, end residues included. CDR1 is MGHRA and CDR2 is YSYEKL in the germline V gene. CDR3 loop: CASSQDLGQGATTIL.

The rearrangement uses TRBV29-1 and TRBJ2-7; TRBD1 matches at 9 bases. Germline V gene sequence: CDR1 SQVTM, CDR2 ANQGSEA. This CDR3 is 15 amino acids long. V dropped 5 bases and J dropped 1; count of bases not matched to a gene: 9. The CDR3: CSVTSRDRASYEQYF. CDR3 nucleotides: TGCAGCGTTACCTCCCGGGACAGGGCGTCCTACGAGCAGTACTTC.

This clone was counted once. The J gene is TRBJ1-5, the V gene TRBV11-2; a possible D gene is TRBD1 (5 bases). The length of the CDR3 is 14 residues. Trimming shortened V by 2 bases and J by 6 bases, and 11 bases separated the two germline ends. Germline V gene data show CDR1 as SGHAT and CDR2 as FQNNGV. CDR3 residues: CASSLTHGAQPQHF. In DNA, the CDR3 is TGTGCCAGCAGCTTAACCCACGGGGCTCAGCCCCAGCATTTT.

This clone was seen once. The CDR3 loop is CASRYYTDTQYF. CDR3 bases: TGTGCCAGCAGATACTACACAGATACGCAGTATTTT. This chain joins TRBV6-1 and TRBJ2-3; D remains unclear. V lost 6 bases and J lost 2, with 6 bases in between. Germline CDR1 MNHNS, CDR2 SASEGT. This CDR3 is 12 amino acids long.

CDR3 nucleotide sequence: TGTGCCAGCAGCCTTACCCAGGGCTTTCTAAACGAGCAGTACTTC. Translation gives CASSLTQGFLNEQYF. The V gene is TRBV7-9, the J gene TRBJ2-7; tentatively, D is TRBD1 (5 bases). This CDR3 is 15 amino acids long. Trimming cost V 5 bases and J 5 bases, with 19 bases left between them. From germline, CDR1 is SEHNR and CDR2 FQNEAQ (reference sequence).

The chain recombines TRBV27 with TRBJ1-5, with TRBD1 identical over 8 bases. This CDR3 has 14 residues. J was trimmed by 6 bases and V by 5 bases; bases with no gene match: 6. The germline V gene encodes CDR1 MNHEY and CDR2 SMNVEV (reference sequence). DNA of the CDR3: TGTGCCAGCAGTCCACAGGGGGGAGGTCAGCCCCAGCATTTT. Residues: CASSPQGGGQPQHF.

V gene TRBV6-1 combines with J gene TRBJ2-1; D is tentatively TRBD1 or TRBD2 (5 bases each). Germline V gene sequence: CDR1 MNHNS, CDR2 SASEGT. V lost 4 bases, J lost 5 bases, and 12 bases lay in between. This CDR3 contains 14 residues. CDR3 bases: TGTGCCAGCAGTGGTAGGGACGCACACAATGAGCAGTTCTTC. As protein: CASSGRDAHNEQFF.

In its sample, this clone was seen once. The gene calls are TRBV2 and TRBJ1-2; maybe TRBD1 (6 bases). Germline-derived CDR1 and CDR2 are SNHLY and FYNNEI. The CDR3 extends over 13 amino acids. V was shortened by 3 bases and J by 5 bases, with 10 bases between the two germline ends. The CDR3 bases are TGTGCCAGCAGTGATGACAGGAAGTATGGCTACACCTTC. Translating it yields CASSDDRKYGYTF.